The sequence of this T cell receptor beta chain was determined in a study of blood T cell repertoires in COVID-19. Looking at the study overall: The United States, Italy and Spain supplied acute and convalescent COVID-19 samples. Sample material is recorded as cDNA or gDNA derived from T cells, B-cell-depleted T cells, or PBMCs.

Recruited during active infection, patients (from Seattle) were subsequently followed longitudinally. J gave up 0 bases and V 8 bases, and 4 bases lay outside the gene matches. Germline lookup yields CDR1 SQVTM and CDR2 ANQGSEA. The CDR3 has 13 residues. In this sample, this clone turned up a few times. TCRdb's copy holds only in-frame clones and misses some; the assay was immunoSEQ multiplex PCR. The sample lists some 240,000 clones; 80% to 90% were seen once. The rearrangement links TRBV29-1 to TRBJ1-1, with TRBD1 identical over 9 bases. This receptor was taken from a woman older than 75 with COVID-19, enrolled during active disease. Specimen: peripheral blood. This chain's CDR3 is CSHRGRVNTEAFF. Written as DNA, the CDR3 is TGCAGCCACAGGGGGCGGGTGAACACTGAAGCTTTCTTT.